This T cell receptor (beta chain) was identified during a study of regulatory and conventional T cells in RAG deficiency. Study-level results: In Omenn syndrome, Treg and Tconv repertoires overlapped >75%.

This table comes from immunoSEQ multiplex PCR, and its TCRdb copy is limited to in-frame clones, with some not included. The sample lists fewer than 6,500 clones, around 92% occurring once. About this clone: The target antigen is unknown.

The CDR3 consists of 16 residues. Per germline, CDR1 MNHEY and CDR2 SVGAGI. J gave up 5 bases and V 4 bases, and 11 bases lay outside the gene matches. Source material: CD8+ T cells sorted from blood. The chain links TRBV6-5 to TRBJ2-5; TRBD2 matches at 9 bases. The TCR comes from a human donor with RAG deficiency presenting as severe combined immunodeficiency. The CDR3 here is CASSSDLAGVRETQYF. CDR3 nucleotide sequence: TGTGCCAGCAGTTCCGACTTAGCGGGAGTGCGGGAGACCCAGTACTTC.